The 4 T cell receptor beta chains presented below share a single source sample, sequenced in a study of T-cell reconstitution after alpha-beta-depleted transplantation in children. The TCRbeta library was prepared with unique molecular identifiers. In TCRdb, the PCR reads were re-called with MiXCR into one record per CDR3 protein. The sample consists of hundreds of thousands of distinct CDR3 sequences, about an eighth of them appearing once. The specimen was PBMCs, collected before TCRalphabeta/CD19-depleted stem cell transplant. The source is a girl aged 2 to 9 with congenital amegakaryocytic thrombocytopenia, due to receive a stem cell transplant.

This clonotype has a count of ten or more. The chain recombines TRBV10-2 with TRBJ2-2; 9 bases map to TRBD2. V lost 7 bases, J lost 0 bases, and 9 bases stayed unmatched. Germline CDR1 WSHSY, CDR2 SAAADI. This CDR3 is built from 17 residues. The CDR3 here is CASTQRLAASNTGELFF. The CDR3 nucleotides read TGCGCCAGCACCCAGAGACTAGCGGCCTCGAACACCGGGGAGCTGTTTTTT.

CDR3 nucleotides: TGCAGTGCTAGGCCCCTCGTAGCGGGAGTCTACAATGAGCAGTTCTTC. It codes for CSARPLVAGVYNEQFF. This rearrangement joins TRBV20-1 to TRBJ2-1, with 9 bases matching TRBD2. The germline V gene encodes CDR1 DFQATT and CDR2 SNEGSKA (reference sequence). V shed 3 bases, J shed 3 bases, and the junction held 9 bases outside the gene matches. This CDR3 has 16 amino acids.

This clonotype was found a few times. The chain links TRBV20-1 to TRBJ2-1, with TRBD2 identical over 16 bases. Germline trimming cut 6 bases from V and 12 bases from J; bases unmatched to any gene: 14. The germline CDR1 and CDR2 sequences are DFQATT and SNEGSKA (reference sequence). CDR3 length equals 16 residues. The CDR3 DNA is TGCAGTGCCTTTCGTCCGGGACTAGCGGGAGGGTCTGGGCAGTTCTTC. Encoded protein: CSAFRPGLAGGSGQFF.

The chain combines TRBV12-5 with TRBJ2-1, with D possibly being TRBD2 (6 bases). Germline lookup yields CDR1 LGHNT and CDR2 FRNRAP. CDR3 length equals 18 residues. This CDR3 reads CACTQGLQPEGLFNEQFF. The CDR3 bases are TGTGCCTGCACCCAAGGACTCCAGCCGGAGGGCCTTTTCAATGAGCAGTTCTTC.